This T cell receptor (beta chain) was profiled in a study of PD-1 blockade in classical Hodgkin lymphoma. This clone was counted between two and nine times. Its antigen is still unknown. The study's findings and limits: By C4D1, CD4+ diversity increased significantly, especially in complete responders.

Sequenced by immunoSEQ multiplex PCR; TCRdb stores in-frame clones only, minus some. Here the sample spans more than 45,000 clones, about three quarters being singletons. All trial patients relapsed after autologous stem cell transplantation. Between the trimmed V and J ends, which lost 0 bases and 0 bases, there was a span of 8 bases. The germline CDR1 and CDR2 sequences are MGHRA and YSYEKL. This CDR3 contains 16 residues. The clonotype originates from a human donor with classical Hodgkin lymphoma. Sample: peripheral blood mononuclear cells (PBMCs), taken at baseline. This chain joins TRBV4-1 and TRBJ1-4; the D is unclear. CDR3 nucleotides: TGCGCCAGCAGCCAAGACAGGCTTGCAACTAATGAAAAACTGTTTTTT. Residues: CASSQDRLATNEKLFF.